The 15 T cell receptor beta chains below all came from one sample that was sequenced in a study of T-cell reconstitution after alpha-beta-depleted transplantation in children. Unique molecular identifiers tagged the TCRbeta library. TCRdb ran MiXCR on the PCR reads and lists one entry per CDR3 protein. The table includes fewer than 550,000 distinct CDR3 sequences, about 10% detected once. This specimen was PBMCs, taken before TCRalphabeta/CD19-depleted stem cell transplant. All receptors derive from a child under 10 years old with inherited bone marrow failure, due to receive a stem cell transplant.

This clonotype was detected many times. This chain joins TRBV5-1 and TRBJ2-1; 13 nucleotides line up with TRBD2. V gave up 4 bases and J gave up 5 bases; unmatched junction bases: 3. The CDR3 runs to 15 residues. Germline lookup yields CDR1 SGHRS and CDR2 YFSETQ. For the CDR3, the DNA is TGCGCCAGCAGCATGGGACTAGCGGGGAACAATGAGCAGTTCTTC. It yields the protein CASSMGLAGNNEQFF. The whole variable domain, remainder taken from reference TRBV5-1 and TRBJ2-1, is KAGVTQTPRYLIKTRGQQVTLSCSPISGHRSVSWYQQTPGQGLQFLFEYFSETQRNKGNFPGRFSGRQFSNSRSEMNVSTLELGDSALYLCASSMGLAGNNEQFFGPGTRLTVL.

The chain recombines TRBV12-3 or TRBV12-4 with TRBJ2-2; tentative D call: TRBD1 (6 bases). There are 16 residues in the CDR3. V was pared by 3 bases and J by 3 bases, with 14 bases between. Here the CDR3 DNA reads TGTGCCAGCAGTTTGTCCTCAGGGGCACACACCGGGGAGCTGTTTTTT. Translating gives CASSLSSGAHTGELFF.

A remark on this clonotype: Relative to the germline gene, one junction end is altered; a read error may explain this. V gene TRBV7-9 combines with J gene TRBJ1-1, with 9 bases that match TRBD1. This CDR3 is 14 amino acids long. CDR1 SEHNR and CDR2 FQNEAQ come from the germline V gene (reference sequence). The CDR3 DNA reads as TGTGCCAGCAGCTTGACGACAGGGGGAACTGACGCTTTCTTT. It encodes CASSLTTGGTDAFF.

Ten or more counts support this clonotype. J is TRBJ1-1 and V is TRBV6-1; TRBD1 might be the D (6 bases). V was clipped by 6 bases and J by 6 bases, with 14 bases between them. CDR3 size: 13 residues. Germline V CDR1 and CDR2: MNHNS, SASEGT. Written as DNA, the CDR3 is TGTGCCAGCAGGCAACAGGGTTGGCCTGAAGCTTTCTTT. It encodes CASRQQGWPEAFF.

In its sample, this clonotype was seen many times. The chain recombines TRBV5-1 with TRBJ1-2, with a possible D match to TRBD1 (5 bases). The V gene lost 3 bases and the J gene lost 4 bases, with 10 bases spanning the gap. The CDR3 runs to 13 residues. Germline loops: CDR1 SGHRS, CDR2 YFSETQ. CDR3 amino acids: CASSSGLLYGYTF. In DNA form, the CDR3 reads TGCGCCAGCAGCTCGGGGCTTCTCTATGGCTACACCTTC.

This clonotype occurred many times. The chain couples TRBV4-3 to TRBJ2-7; 10 bases align to TRBD2. CDR3 length: 16 amino acids. Germline V gene lookup returns CDR1 LGHNA and CDR2 YSLEER. Losses at the gene ends were 0 bases for V and 6 bases for J; bases not matched to a gene: 8. The CDR3 DNA follows: TGCGCCAGCAGCCAAGATCCGGCTAGCGGGAGTCGCGAGCAGTACTTC. It encodes CASSQDPASGSREQYF.

This clonotype was picked up many times. CDR3: CSAPNPYGYTF. The CDR3 bases are TGCAGCGCCCCGAACCCCTATGGCTACACCTTC. The chain carries TRBV29-1 and TRBJ1-2; no firm D call. The germline CDR1 and CDR2 sequences are SQVTM and ANQGSEA. The V end was cut by 7 bases, the J end by 4 bases, with 10 bases between. CDR3 length equals 11 residues.

The chain recombines TRBV12-3 or TRBV12-4 with TRBJ1-1; a possible D gene is TRBD1 (5 bases). Trimming cost V 5 bases and J 5 bases, with 12 bases left between them. This CDR3 region has 13 residues. CDR3 region: CASSPGDQTEAFF. The CDR3 DNA sequence: TGTGCCAGCAGTCCGGGGGACCAAACTGAAGCTTTCTTT.

This clonotype was observed many times. The chain joins TRBV2 to TRBJ2-3, with 7 bases lining up with TRBD2. The germline V gene has CDR1 SNHLY and CDR2 FYNNEI. V shed 2 bases, J shed 7 bases, and the junction held 6 bases outside the gene matches. The CDR3 sequence is 14 residues long. This CDR3 is CASSENGRTNTQYF. In nucleotides, the CDR3 is TGTGCCAGCAGTGAAAACGGGAGGACTAATACGCAGTATTTT.

This clonotype has ten or more counts. This chain links TRBV12-3 or TRBV12-4 with TRBJ1-5; 11 nucleotides align to TRBD1. V gave up 6 bases and J gave up 1 base; unmatched junction bases: 8. The CDR3 runs 17 residues. Here the CDR3 DNA reads TGTGCCAGCAGCCCCGGGACAGGGGGAATGAGCAATCAGCCCCAGCATTTT. Translating gives CASSPGTGGMSNQPQHF.

This clonotype appeared many times. The chain carries TRBV20-1 and TRBJ2-1; D is unresolved. The CDR3 has 15 amino acids. Germline V gene lookup returns CDR1 DFQATT and CDR2 SNEGSKA (reference sequence). V was cut by 3 bases and J by 0 bases, with 12 bases left in between. The DNA for the CDR3 is TGCAGTGCTAGGATTGGTCCTAGCTCCTACAATGAGCAGTTCTTC. This translates into CSARIGPSSYNEQFF.

This clonotype was detected many times. V and J are TRBV12-5 and TRBJ2-7; 8 bases align to TRBD2. Germline CDR1 and CDR2: LGHNT and FRNRAP. This CDR3 comprises 16 residues. J was trimmed by 3 bases and V by 5 bases; bases with no gene match: 12. This CDR3 reads CASGPPLASGLYEQYF. The DNA for the CDR3 is TGTGCTAGTGGTCCCCCCCTGGCTAGCGGGCTCTACGAGCAGTACTTC.

This clonotype was recorded many times. The chain recombines TRBV20-1 with TRBJ2-5; 10 nucleotides line up with TRBD2. The germline gives CDR1 DFQATT, CDR2 SNEGSKA (reference sequence). Trimming removed 1 base from V and 5 bases from J; junction bases left unmatched: 13. This CDR3 has 17 amino acids. The CDR3 sequence: CSARAWASGSARETQYF. In DNA, the CDR3 is TGCAGTGCTAGAGCTTGGGCTAGCGGGAGTGCGAGGGAGACCCAGTACTTC.

This clonotype was recorded at least ten times. J is TRBJ1-2 and V is TRBV5-1; tentative D call: TRBD1 (5 bases). The germline V gene encodes CDR1 SGHRS and CDR2 YFSETQ. V was shortened by 0 bases and J by 8 bases, with 11 bases between the two germline ends. The CDR3 has 13 amino acids. For the CDR3, the DNA is TGCGCCAGCAGCTTGGTATCAGGGCCCGGCTACACCTTC. Translating gives CASSLVSGPGYTF.

In this sample, this clonotype turned up many times. V is TRBV11-2 and J is TRBJ2-1, with 14 bases that match TRBD2. This CDR3 has 16 residues. Germline assignment: CDR1 SGHAT and CDR2 FQNNGV. The junction had 8 bases not matched to a gene; V was cut back by 4 bases and J by 9 bases. The DNA of the CDR3 is TGTGCCAGCAGCTCCCTGACTAGCGGGAGGGCGGGTGAGCAGTTCTTC. This encodes CASSSLTSGRAGEQFF.